These 18 T cell receptor beta chains were sequenced from one sample in a study of T cell responses to AZD1222 COVID-19 vaccine. Libraries were prepared by immunoSEQ multiplex PCR; TCRdb keeps only in-frame clonotypes and omits some of them. The sample consists of 150,000 or so clones, roughly nine tenths of them appearing once. Sample: peripheral blood, taken on day 0 of AZD1222 vaccination. These receptors came from an adult in good health.

The chain carries TRBV4-2 and TRBJ1-2; D gene uncertain. Trimming took 4 bases from V and 3 from J, leaving 12 bases between them. Per the germline V gene, CDR1 is LGHNA and CDR2 is YNFKEQ. The CDR3 loop spans 14 amino acids. CDR3 coding DNA: TGTGCCAGCAGCCGTGAGGGTGCTTACTATGGCTACACCTTC. Encoded protein: CASSREGAYYGYTF.

The chain uses TRBV19 and TRBJ1-5; the D is unclear. CDR1 is LNHDA, CDR2 SQIVND, per germline (reference sequence). The CDR3 extends over 15 amino acids. V lost 4 bases to trimming and J lost 0 bases, with 10 bases between them. The DNA of the CDR3 is TGTGCCAGTAGTACCCACCGCTATAGCAATCAGCCCCAGCATTTT. As protein: CASSTHRYSNQPQHF.

V gene TRBV6-2 or TRBV6-3 combines with J gene TRBJ2-7; possibly TRBD1 or TRBD2 for D (6 bases each). Germline loops: CDR1 MNHEY, CDR2 SVGEGT. The length of the CDR3 is 12 residues. The germline V and J ends were trimmed by 2 bases and 5 bases, with 7 bases remaining between them. CDR3 sequence: CASSYRGHEQYF. Written as DNA, the CDR3 is TGTGCCAGCAGTTACCGGGGGCACGAGCAGTACTTC.

The gene calls are TRBV19 and TRBJ1-2, with no clear D. CDR3 length: 13 amino acids. The V end lost 1 base, the J end lost 9 bases, and 12 bases lay between the germline ends. CDR1 LNHDA and CDR2 SQIVND come from the germline V gene (reference sequence). CDR3 amino acids: CASSIGTVPRYTF. CDR3 in DNA: TGTGCCAGTAGTATAGGAACAGTTCCGCGCTACACCTTC.

The chain couples TRBV4-3 to TRBJ2-1; a possible D gene is TRBD1 (6 bases). V gave up 0 bases and J gave up 6 bases, with 9 bases separating them. Germline values: CDR1 LGHNA, CDR2 YSLEER. The CDR3 totals 14 residues. Here the CDR3 DNA reads TGCGCCAGCAGCCAAGAATCCAGGGGCAATGAGCAGTTCTTC. Translation: CASSQESRGNEQFF.

The chain combines TRBV28 with TRBJ1-3; 9 bases fit TRBD1. J gave up 6 bases and V 5 bases, and 5 bases lay outside the gene matches. The CDR3 spans 14 residues. Germline CDR1 MDHEN, CDR2 SYDVKM. CDR3 DNA sequence: TGTGCCAGCAGTGTTACAGGGGGCGAAAACACCATATATTTT. Its protein product is CASSVTGGENTIYF.

The chain is built from TRBV4-2 and TRBJ2-1; TRBD2 aligns across 10 bases. CDR1 and CDR2 (germline): LGHNA, YNFKEQ. After removal of 0 bases from V and 1 base from J, the junction contained 12 bases not matched to a gene. The CDR3 extends over 20 amino acids. The CDR3 coding sequence is TGTGCCAGCAGCCAAGATCTAACTAGCGGGAACGTTTGGTCCTACAATGAGCAGTTCTTC. It encodes CASSQDLTSGNVWSYNEQFF.

V usage is TRBV19 and J usage is TRBJ1-1; D unresolved. V was pared by 3 bases and J by 1 base, with 3 bases between. This CDR3 is 12 amino acids long. Germline loops: CDR1 LNHDA, CDR2 SQIVND (reference sequence). CDR3 in amino acids: CASSIGNTEAFF. The CDR3 DNA is TGTGCCAGTAGTATCGGGAACACTGAAGCTTTCTTT.

J is TRBJ1-4 and V is TRBV6-2 or TRBV6-3; no clear D. V was trimmed by 4 bases and J by 0 bases, leaving 9 bases between them. Germline CDR1 and CDR2: MNHEY and SVGEGT. The length of the CDR3 is 15 residues. CDR3 coding DNA: TGTGCCAGCAGTTCTGACGGGACAACTAATGAAAAACTGTTTTTT. Protein: CASSSDGTTNEKLFF.

This chain joins TRBV13 and TRBJ2-3; 12 bases agree with TRBD2. V dropped 5 bases and J dropped 4; count of bases not matched to a gene: 7. From germline, CDR1 is PRHDT and CDR2 FYEKMQ (reference sequence). The CDR3 has 16 residues. CDR3: CASSTRLAGASDTQYF. CDR3 in DNA: TGTGCCAGCAGCACCAGACTAGCGGGAGCTTCAGATACGCAGTATTTT.

This clone was seen repeatedly, ten times or more. The rearrangement uses TRBV19 and TRBJ2-7; 7 nucleotides align to TRBD1. The length of the CDR3 is 16 residues. The trim removed 9 bases at V and 5 bases at J, leaving 19 bases unmatched. The V gene's germline CDR1 is LNHDA and CDR2 SQIVND (reference sequence). The DNA of the CDR3 is TGTGCCAGCCGACAGGGTGCGGTCTCGAGCGGCGACGAGCAGTACTTC. Translation gives CASRQGAVSSGDEQYF.

The chain combines TRBV14 with TRBJ2-7; a possible D gene is TRBD2 (6 bases). CDR1 is SGHDN, CDR2 FVKESK, per germline. The CDR3 extends over 14 amino acids. V gave up 1 base and J gave up 3 bases, with 10 bases separating them. The CDR3 DNA is TGTGCCAGCAGCCAAGCCGGAGCGGGCTACGAGCAGTACTTC. Translated: CASSQAGAGYEQYF.

The V gene is TRBV6-6, the J gene TRBJ2-5, with D perhaps TRBD2 (6 bases). The ends were cut back, 7 bases at V and 5 bases at J, with 17 bases in the middle. This CDR3 has 14 amino acids. Germline CDR1 reads MNHNY; CDR2 reads SVGAGI (reference sequence). CDR3 sequence: CASTQRAGQETQYF. The CDR3, as DNA: TGTGCCAGCACCCAACGGGCGGGGCAGGAGACCCAGTACTTC.

This rearrangement joins TRBV12-5 to TRBJ1-3; D is uncertain. The CDR3 length is 17 residues. The V end lost 1 base, the J end lost 2 bases, and 15 bases lay between the germline ends. Germline V gene lookup returns CDR1 LGHNT and CDR2 FRNRAP. Here the CDR3 DNA reads TGTGCTAGTGGTTTGGAAGGGAGGAGGGCGGCTGGAAACACCATATATTTT. Residues: CASGLEGRRAAGNTIYF.

This clone appeared once. The V call is TRBV28, the J call TRBJ1-5, with 8 bases matching TRBD1. Germline loops: CDR1 MDHEN, CDR2 SYDVKM. The CDR3 runs to 13 residues. V gave up 6 bases and J gave up 7 bases; unmatched junction bases: 5. CDR3: CASRRTGPQPQHF. The CDR3 DNA is TGTGCCAGCAGACGGACAGGGCCCCAGCCCCAGCATTTT.

This clone was recorded once. The gene calls are TRBV2 and TRBJ1-2; 7 positions agree with TRBD1. V trimming: 7 bases; J trimming: 0 bases; junction bases outside the gene matches: 5. There are 14 residues in the CDR3. Germline V gene sequence: CDR1 SNHLY, CDR2 FYNNEI. This chain's CDR3 is CASTPDRSNYGYTF. The DNA of the CDR3 is TGTGCCAGCACGCCGGACAGGTCTAACTATGGCTACACCTTC.

The chain employs TRBV29-1 and TRBJ2-1; D is uncertain. Germline CDR1 and CDR2: SQVTM and ANQGSEA. The CDR3 has 13 amino acids. The V end was cut by 0 bases, the J end by 5 bases, with 8 bases between. The CDR3 coding sequence is TGCAGCGTTGAAGATAGCAGACACAATGAGCAGTTCTTC. This gives the protein CSVEDSRHNEQFF.

This clone has just one count. The rearrangement links TRBV7-2 to TRBJ1-3; D perhaps matches TRBD1 (5 bases). With 5 bases removed from V and 4 bases from J, the gap between germline ends came to 15 bases. CDR3 length: 15 residues. The germline V gene encodes CDR1 SGHTA and CDR2 FQGNSA. This CDR3 is CASSPPEGLGNTIYF. As DNA, the CDR3 is TGTGCCAGCAGCCCCCCCGAGGGGCTCGGAAACACCATATATTTT.